This T cell receptor beta chain comes out of a study of cytomegalovirus exposure and HLA in healthy donors. Overall study results and limits: Indistinguishable V segments, including TRBV6-2 and TRBV6-3, were excluded.

The PCR made use of 60 Vbeta and 13 Jbeta primers. As handled by the study authors: Later reanalysis found around 74 million unique TCR beta chains, 9 million to 12 million of them shared. Generated by immunoSEQ multiplex PCR, the TCRdb table keeps only in-frame clones and is missing some. V and J calls and clone size are copied from that table; D and trimming were computed from the DNA. The data show around 26,000 clones, and the top ten clones hold 17%. From germline, CDR1 is SGDLS and CDR2 YYNGEE. The CDR3 has 14 amino acids. The trim removed 4 bases at V and 1 base at J, leaving 1 base unmatched. On this clone itself: Its specificity is unknown.

This clonotype was obtained from a male donor in good health and CMV-seropositive. The specimen sequenced was PBMCs. The chain is built from TRBV9 and TRBJ2-3; 9 bases agree with TRBD2. CDR3 in amino acids: CASSPSGGTDTQYF. CDR3 DNA: TGTGCCAGCAGCCCTAGCGGGGGCACAGATACGCAGTATTTT.